This T cell receptor beta chain came from a study of T cell responses to AZD1222 COVID-19 vaccine. Study-wide results and limits: Spike-specific TCRs gained breadth and depth after people received two AZD1222 doses. Spike-wide coverage was observed for vaccine-associated CD4 TCRs, with dominant responses at 160-218 and 743-854. Epitopes outside B.1.351 and B.1.1.7 mutated regions reportedly drew nearly half of spike TCRs.

Only in-frame clones appear in the TCRdb table, and some are missing; sequencing was by immunoSEQ multiplex PCR. Here the sample spans about 150,000 clones, around 90% being singletons. The length of the CDR3 is 16 residues. The germline CDR1 and CDR2 sequences are SGDLS and YYNGEE. Trimming stripped 0 bases from V and 2 bases from J, with 15 bases between. In regard to this clone: What it binds is not known.

Source: peripheral blood, taken 28 days after the second AZD1222 dose. The V and J genes are TRBV9 and TRBJ2-7, with D perhaps matching TRBD2 (5 bases). This sequence originates from an adult who received the AZD1222 COVID-19 vaccine. The CDR3 here is CASSVEASTYPYEQYF. The CDR3 DNA reads TGTGCCAGCAGCGTAGAAGCTAGCACGTACCCCTACGAGCAGTACTTC. Using reference TRBV9 and TRBJ2-7 for the parts outside the CDR3, the full variable domain is DSGVTQTPKHLITATGQRVTLRCSPRSGDLSVYWYQQSLDQGLQFLIQYYNGEERAKGNILERFSAQQFPDLHSELNLSSLELGDSALYFCASSVEASTYPYEQYFGPGTRLTVT.